The 32 T cell receptor beta chains given below trace back to one sample, sequenced in a study of T-cell memory formation after mild COVID-19. Each CDR3 protein gets one entry after TCRdb re-called the 5' RACE reads with MiXCR. The profile shows approximately 500,000 distinct CDR3 sequences, around 25% of them singletons. Sequenced material: PBMCs or a T cell subset sorted from them (not recorded which). These receptors all come from an adult woman who had mild COVID-19 (a few samples of this study predate the infection). Cell type and time point are not known.

This clonotype has only a few counts. The genes are TRBV29-1 and TRBJ2-7, with 7 bases lining up with TRBD1. Trimming took 1 base from V and 2 from J; bases not matched to a gene: 5. This CDR3 contains 14 residues. Germline V gives CDR1 SQVTM, CDR2 ANQGSEA. CDR3 bases: TGCAGCGTTGAAGTAGCGCAGGGGGCCTACGAGCAGTACTTC. The encoded protein is CSVEVAQGAYEQYF.

There are a few counts of this clonotype. J is TRBJ2-2 and V is TRBV20-1; TRBD2 aligns across 7 bases. The trim removed 1 base at V and 3 bases at J, leaving 8 bases unmatched. The CDR3 extends over 16 amino acids. Per the germline V gene, CDR1 is DFQATT and CDR2 is SNEGSKA (reference sequence). The CDR3 protein is CSARGVGGGDTGELFF. DNA for the CDR3: TGCAGTGCTAGAGGGGTCGGTGGGGGGGACACCGGGGAGCTGTTTTTT.

This clonotype was detected only once. The rearrangement links TRBV7-9 to TRBJ2-3; D call uncertain. Per germline, CDR1 SEHNR and CDR2 FQNEAQ (reference sequence). The length of the CDR3 is 15 residues. Deletions cut 7 bases from V and 4 bases from J, with 18 bases between. CDR3 bases: TGTGCCAGCACCCTAAGCCGTCATAGGGCAGATACGCAGTATTTT. The encoded protein is CASTLSRHRADTQYF.

This clonotype has just a few counts. This chain uses TRBV12-3 or TRBV12-4 with TRBJ1-1; weak D call: TRBD1 (6 bases). V lost 3 bases and J 4 bases, leaving 18 bases between the germline ends. The CDR3 runs to 16 residues. Here the CDR3 reads CASSFPLEGEGTEAFF. The CDR3 DNA is TGTGCCAGCAGTTTCCCGCTCGAGGGGGAAGGCACTGAAGCTTTCTTT.

The chain is built from TRBV11-1 and TRBJ2-2, with D uncertain. Deletions cut 5 bases from V and 6 bases from J, with 16 bases between. The CDR3 is 15 amino acids. Germline V gives CDR1 SGHAT, CDR2 FQDESV (reference sequence). CDR3 protein: CASSPIPGMAGELFF. The CDR3 DNA follows: TGTGCCAGCAGCCCAATCCCGGGTATGGCCGGGGAGCTGTTTTTT.

There are a few counts of this clonotype. The gene calls are TRBV20-1 and TRBJ2-3; perhaps TRBD2 as D (6 bases). This CDR3 has 14 residues. Germline V gene data show CDR1 as DFQATT and CDR2 as SNEGSKA (reference sequence). V shed 0 bases and J shed 6 bases, with 13 bases lying between them. The CDR3 sequence is CSARDLDGGDTQYF. As DNA, the CDR3 is TGCAGTGCTAGAGATCTTGATGGGGGGGATACGCAGTATTTT.

The sample holds a few counts of this clonotype. This rearrangement joins TRBV6-2 or TRBV6-3 to TRBJ2-5; TRBD1 is a possible D gene (5 bases). V was shortened by 2 bases and J by 3 bases, with 13 bases between the two germline ends. CDR3 length: 15 amino acids. Germline V gene lookup returns CDR1 MNHEY and CDR2 SVGEGT. The CDR3 sequence: CASSYRRVKEETQYF. In DNA form, the CDR3 reads TGTGCCAGCAGTTACCGCAGGGTCAAAGAAGAGACCCAGTACTTC.

The sample holds a few counts of this clonotype. The J gene is TRBJ2-2, the V gene TRBV20-1; D is perhaps TRBD2 (5 bases). V was clipped by 5 bases and J by 2 bases, with 15 bases between them. The CDR3 has 15 amino acids. CDR1 and CDR2 (germline): DFQATT, SNEGSKA (reference sequence). The CDR3 here is CSAPGPGRNTGELFF. The CDR3 DNA is TGCAGTGCTCCGGGCCCGGGAAGAAACACCGGGGAGCTGTTTTTT.

This clonotype was counted a few times. The chain couples TRBV2 to TRBJ1-1; D is undetermined. CDR1 is SNHLY, CDR2 FYNNEI, per germline. The CDR3 has 14 residues. The V end was cut by 4 bases, the J end by 5 bases, with 14 bases between. CDR3 residues: CASSGKGSATEAFF. The CDR3 region has the DNA TGTGCCAGCAGTGGCAAGGGAAGCGCAACTGAAGCTTTCTTT.

The chain combines TRBV2 with TRBJ1-5; TRBD1 agrees at 8 bases. Trimming at V came to 8 bases and at J to 4 bases, leaving 7 bases not matched to a gene. The CDR3 covers 14 residues. The germline V gene encodes CDR1 SNHLY and CDR2 FYNNEI. CDR3 sequence reads: CASSDREVNQPQHF. DNA for the CDR3: TGTGCCAGCTCGGACAGGGAGGTTAATCAGCCCCAGCATTTT.

This clonotype was counted a few times. The chain is built from TRBV6-5 and TRBJ2-7; 9 nucleotides match TRBD2. V lost 6 bases, J lost 3 bases, and 12 bases stayed unmatched. This CDR3 comprises 16 residues. Germline values: CDR1 MNHEY, CDR2 SVGAGI. The CDR3 DNA follows: TGTGCCAGCAGATCCGGGGTCGCGGGAGGGAACTACGAGCAGTACTTC. Translation gives CASRSGVAGGNYEQYF.

This clonotype was observed a handful of times. The chain recombines TRBV5-1 with TRBJ2-7; D not certain. This CDR3 is built from 14 residues. The germline gives CDR1 SGHRS, CDR2 YFSETQ. Trimming stripped 4 bases from V and 1 base from J, with 12 bases between. CDR3 DNA sequence: TGCGCCAGCAGCCACACCGAGGAGTCCTACGAGCAGTACTTC. It yields the protein CASSHTEESYEQYF.

This clonotype was seen a few times. This chain joins TRBV7-9 and TRBJ2-3; possible D gene TRBD1, 5 bases. Germline CDR1 and CDR2: SEHNR and FQNEAQ (reference sequence). The CDR3 sequence is 17 residues long. Trimming shortened V by 1 base and J by 3 bases, and 17 bases separated the two germline ends. The CDR3 region is CASSLGLQGPLTDTQYF. For the CDR3, the DNA is TGTGCCAGCAGCTTAGGCCTTCAGGGCCCCCTGACAGATACGCAGTATTTT.

This chain uses TRBV5-1 with TRBJ2-3; 11 bases fit TRBD2. The germline gives CDR1 SGHRS, CDR2 YFSETQ. V dropped 1 base and J dropped 4; count of bases not matched to a gene: 5. This CDR3 has 16 residues. The CDR3 spells CASSLPLAGGPDTQYF. The CDR3 region has the DNA TGCGCCAGCAGCTTGCCGCTAGCGGGAGGTCCAGATACGCAGTATTTT. The full variable domain, completed using reference TRBV5-1 and TRBJ2-3, is KAGVTQTPRYLIKTRGQQVTLSCSPISGHRSVSWYQQTPGQGLQFLFEYFSETQRNKGNFPGRFSGRQFSNSRSEMNVSTLELGDSALYLCASSLPLAGGPDTQYFGPGTRLTVL.

V usage is TRBV12-3 or TRBV12-4 and J usage is TRBJ1-1; TRBD1 aligns across 7 bases. The CDR3 loop spans 16 amino acids. The J segment lost 3 bases and the V segment lost 2 bases, leaving 9 bases of the junction unmatched. The CDR3 DNA is TGTGCCAGCAGTTTAAGAGACAGGGTAGGGGACACTGAAGCTTTCTTT. The encoded protein is CASSLRDRVGDTEAFF.

The chain links TRBV2 to TRBJ2-7; maybe TRBD1 (6 bases). With 8 bases removed from V and 1 base from J, the gap between germline ends came to 15 bases. Germline CDR1 is SNHLY and CDR2 is FYNNEI. This CDR3 has 14 amino acids. The CDR3 bases are TGTGCCAGCCCGACCGGACAGAATTCCTACGAGCAGTACTTC. Translated: CASPTGQNSYEQYF.

This clonotype was seen a handful of times. The J gene is TRBJ2-5, the V gene TRBV5-1, with D possibly matching TRBD2 (7 bases). This CDR3 contains 15 residues. V lost 3 bases to trimming and J lost 5 bases, with 17 bases between them. From germline, CDR1 is SGHRS and CDR2 YFSETQ. The CDR3 sequence: CASSSIGGLGETQYF. DNA of the CDR3: TGCGCCAGCAGCTCCATCGGGGGGCTCGGGGAGACCCAGTACTTC.

This clonotype was counted at least ten times. The rearrangement uses TRBV12-3 or TRBV12-4 and TRBJ2-7; no clear D gene. V lost 5 bases to trimming and J lost 5 bases, with 10 bases between them. This CDR3 spans 12 amino acids. CDR3 nucleotides: TGTGCCAGCAGTCTTTTCACACACGAGCAGTACTTC. Protein product: CASSLFTHEQYF.

The genes are TRBV29-1 and TRBJ1-1; D unclear. Trimming left V 6 bases short and J 1 base short, with 9 bases between. Germline-derived CDR1 and CDR2 are SQVTM and ANQGSEA. This CDR3 has 12 amino acids. As DNA, the CDR3 is TGCAGCGTGAGACCTGGGAACACTGAAGCTTTCTTT. Its protein product is CSVRPGNTEAFF.

This clonotype was found a few times. The J gene is TRBJ1-1, the V gene TRBV4-1; D is uncertain. The V end was cut by 0 bases, the J end by 9 bases, with 11 bases between. There are 13 residues in the CDR3. CDR1 and CDR2 (germline): MGHRA, YSYEKL. The DNA for the CDR3 is TGCGCCAGCAGCCAAGATCTGACCAACAAAGCTTTCTTT. Translating gives CASSQDLTNKAFF.

The CDR3 DNA follows: TGTGCCATCAGTGAGAGGGAGAACACTGAAGCTTTCTTT. Translated: CAISERENTEAFF. The chain recombines TRBV10-3 with TRBJ1-1; D is unclear. CDR3 size: 13 residues. Germline V lookup: CDR1 ENHRY, CDR2 SYGVKD. Trimming removed 2 bases from V and 1 base from J, with 5 bases in between.

This clonotype has just one count. The V call is TRBV6-5, the J call TRBJ1-5, with D uncertain. This CDR3 comprises 13 residues. The germline V and J ends were trimmed by 0 bases and 6 bases, with 6 bases remaining between them. Germline lookup yields CDR1 MNHEY and CDR2 SVGAGI. CDR3 bases: TGTGCCAGCAGTTACTCGAATAGTCAGCCCCAGCATTTT. Its translation: CASSYSNSQPQHF.

This clonotype has a handful of counts. The chain couples TRBV5-1 to TRBJ2-2, with D tentatively TRBD2 (5 bases). There are 15 residues in the CDR3. Germline CDR1 SGHRS, CDR2 YFSETQ. The germline V and J ends were trimmed by 0 bases and 6 bases, with 12 bases remaining between them. The CDR3 spells CASSLGGRHPGELFF. CDR3 in DNA: TGCGCCAGCAGCTTGGGAGGGCGGCATCCCGGGGAGCTGTTTTTT.

The gene calls are TRBV7-2 and TRBJ1-5; no clear D. Germline CDR1 is SGHTA and CDR2 is FQGNSA. This CDR3 has 13 amino acids. Trimming took off 2 bases at V and 7 bases at J, with 9 bases between the two ends. The CDR3 sequence is CASSLHPGQPQHF. The CDR3 coding sequence is TGTGCCAGCAGCTTACACCCCGGGCAGCCCCAGCATTTT.

This clonotype has just a few counts. The J gene is TRBJ2-5, the V gene TRBV6-6; tentative D call: TRBD1 (5 bases). This CDR3 comprises 14 residues. V shed 7 bases and J shed 5 bases, with 17 bases lying between them. Germline CDR1 and CDR2: MNHNY and SVGAGI (reference sequence). CDR3 in DNA: TGTGCCAGCACGACAAACCAGGGATTGGAGACCCAGTACTTC. Translating it yields CASTTNQGLETQYF.

The chain links TRBV20-1 to TRBJ1-1; weak D call: TRBD1 (6 bases). The CDR3 contains 13 residues. Germline CDR1 DFQATT, CDR2 SNEGSKA (reference sequence). V was pared by 3 bases and J by 5 bases, with 13 bases between. The CDR3 here is CSASTRGGTEAFF. The DNA for the CDR3 is TGCAGTGCTAGCACCAGAGGGGGAACTGAAGCTTTCTTT.

This clonotype was picked up a small number of times. The chain uses TRBV12-3 or TRBV12-4 and TRBJ2-1; TRBD2 matches 7 bases. V gave up 3 bases and J gave up 10 bases; unmatched junction bases: 12. The CDR3 totals 15 residues. Written as DNA, the CDR3 is TGTGCCAGCAGTTTCCCGGGAGGCAGCTTGGAGGAGCAGTTCTTC. Translating gives CASSFPGGSLEEQFF.

This clonotype was counted a few times. The chain couples TRBV7-6 to TRBJ2-1; 8 bases agree with TRBD2. The V and J ends lost 3 bases and 10 bases, in that order; junction bases with no gene match: 8. Germline values: CDR1 SGHVS, CDR2 FNYEAQ. This CDR3 region has 14 residues. The CDR3 reads CASSLVAGSIEQFF. Written as DNA, the CDR3 is TGTGCCAGCAGCTTGGTAGCGGGGTCAATAGAGCAGTTCTTC.

The chain recombines TRBV14 with TRBJ1-4; tentatively, D is TRBD1 (5 bases). CDR3 size: 15 residues. V lost 4 bases, J lost 5 bases, and 14 bases lay in between. Germline CDR1 reads SGHDN; CDR2 reads FVKESK. The CDR3 region is CASSRDRRLNEKLFF. DNA of the CDR3: TGTGCCAGCAGCCGCGACAGAAGATTAAATGAAAAACTGTTTTTT.

This chain links TRBV7-9 with TRBJ1-1; TRBD1 might be the D (6 bases). V gave up 2 bases and J gave up 8 bases, with 15 bases separating them. This CDR3 is built from 14 residues. The germline V gene has CDR1 SEHNR and CDR2 FQNEAQ (reference sequence). The CDR3 bases are TGTGCCAGCAGCTTACGGGACACTGGGTCGGAAGCTTTCTTT. Its protein product is CASSLRDTGSEAFF.

V is TRBV12-3 or TRBV12-4 and J is TRBJ2-1; TRBD2 is a possible D gene (6 bases). CDR3 size: 13 residues. V was pared by 7 bases and J by 10 bases, with 17 bases between. The DNA of the CDR3 is TGTGCCAGCAAGTGGGGGACTGCAGGCGAGCAGTTCTTC. This encodes CASKWGTAGEQFF.

CDR3 in amino acids: CASSYSGEMTQYF. The DNA of the CDR3 is TGTGCCAGCAGTTACTCGGGGGAGATGACCCAGTACTTC. This chain uses TRBV6-2 or TRBV6-3 with TRBJ2-5; D tentatively fits TRBD1 or TRBD2 (5 bases each). V lost 0 bases, J lost 7 bases, and 9 bases lay in between. There are 13 residues in the CDR3. CDR1 and CDR2 from the germline V gene are MNHEY and SVGEGT.